Listed below are T cell receptor beta chains from one sample, sequenced in a study of T cell responses to AZD1222 COVID-19 vaccine. The data were produced by immunoSEQ multiplex PCR, yet TCRdb's version contains in-frame clones alone and is incomplete. The sample records about 110,000 clones, around 89% being singletons. Here the sequenced sample was peripheral blood, taken on day 0 of AZD1222 vaccination. Receptors were obtained from an adult in good health. CDR3s leave out the opening cysteine and the closing phenylalanine or tryptophan.

>TRBV19
ASSMGQSWDEQY
>TRBV6-5
ASRTSGGQETQY
>TRBV11-2
ASSLDSQAPTEAF
>TRBV4-3
ASSQDAWDGTGNTIY
>TRBV3-1/TRBV3-2
ASSHLSGTVGELF
>TRBV30
AWRTGGTEAF
>TRBV9
ASSPRQSSGNTIY
>TRBV5-8
ASSLVGSETQY
>TRBV21-1
ASSTQTPTYEQY
>TRBV3-1/TRBV3-2
ASSQDAGWEQY
>TRBV7-8
ASSSTQRAGGANVLT
>TRBV30
AWTQRIRETQY
>TRBV6-1
ASSERDGNQPQH
>TRBV4-2
ASSQDVGGTGEAF
>TRBV5-1
ASSLSRQGHEKLF
>TRBV4-3
ASSQAIAGSTDTQY
>TRBV18
ASSPTAIRHGYT
>TRBV30
AWSLGGLRSNQPQH
>TRBV28
ASSLSGTAGNEQF
>TRBV20-1
SASVPSGRYEQY
>TRBV5-1
ASSPDRILNEKLF
>TRBV7-2
ASSLDRGERPQH
>TRBV19
ASSLLAGANVLT